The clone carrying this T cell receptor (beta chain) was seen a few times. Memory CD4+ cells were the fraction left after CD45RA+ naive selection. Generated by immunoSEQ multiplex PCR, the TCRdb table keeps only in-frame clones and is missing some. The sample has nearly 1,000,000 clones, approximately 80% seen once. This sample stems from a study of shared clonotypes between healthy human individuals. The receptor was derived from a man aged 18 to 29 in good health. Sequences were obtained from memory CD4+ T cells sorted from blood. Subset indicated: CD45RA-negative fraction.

The CDR3 coding sequence is TGTGCCAGTTCGGTAGGGCAGGGTAAAACTCTCGGCCATGGCTACACCTTC. Its translation: CASSVGQGKTLGHGYTF. The rearrangement joins TRBV5-4 to TRBJ1-2; maybe TRBD1 (5 bases). The CDR3 totals 17 residues. Trimming stripped 8 bases from V and 6 bases from J, with 29 bases between. Germline values: CDR1 SGHNT, CDR2 YYREEE (reference sequence).